What follows is one TCR beta chain and its context. Its antigen is currently unknown. The data belong to a study of cytomegalovirus exposure and HLA in healthy donors. At the level of the study: One earlier analysis, a look at roughly 170 million T cells, found about 100 million unique TCR beta sequences. Study-level findings and limits: Later analysis suggested most CMV-associated TCR beta chains were HLA-restricted. Later on, a genetic analysis was performed. It linked a missense variant in DCLRE1C with V- and J-gene trimming of TCR beta.

Germline V CDR1 and CDR2: SGHRS, YFSETQ. The CDR3 length is 18 residues. The germline V and J ends were trimmed by 2 bases and 0 bases, with 19 bases remaining between them. Use of 60 Vbeta and 13 Jbeta primers characterized the PCR. TCRdb keeps only in-frame clones here, not all; method: immunoSEQ multiplex PCR. Of 150,000 to 200,000 clones listed, about three quarters are singletons. This chain links TRBV5-1 with TRBJ2-3, with D perhaps TRBD2 (6 bases). The TCR sequence derives from a female donor in good health and CMV-seronegative. The sample was PBMCs. CDR3 sequence reads: CASSLGTLTEGSTDTQYF. DNA for the CDR3: TGCGCCAGCAGCTTAGGGACGCTGACGGAGGGAAGCACAGATACGCAGTATTTT.